Only a few counts were recorded for the clone carrying this T cell receptor beta chain. The PCR employed 60 Vbeta primers together with 13 Jbeta primers. The protocol was immunoSEQ multiplex PCR, while the TCRdb copy is restricted to in-frame clones and leaves out a portion. The data show about 200,000 clones, with around 70% seen just once and about 3% held by the top ten. The germline gives CDR1 MGHRA, CDR2 YSYEKL. V lost 4 bases, J lost 3 bases, and 5 bases stayed unmatched. The CDR3 sequence is 15 residues long. This sample stems from a study of cytomegalovirus exposure and HLA in healthy donors. Study details: Caucasian-associated ancestry cluster membership applied to over 80% of around 400 genotyped donors.

This rearrangement joins TRBV4-1 to TRBJ2-7; TRBD1 matches at 11 bases. The TCR was taken from a man between 40 and 49 years old in good health and CMV-seropositive. The sequenced sample was PBMCs. The CDR3 DNA sequence: TGCGCCAGCAGCCCCCCCGGGACAGGGGGCTACGAGCAGTACTTC. As protein: CASSPPGTGGYEQYF.